This TCR beta chain stems from a study of blood T cell repertoires in COVID-19. This clone has just one count. V gave up 4 bases and J gave up 11 bases, with 11 bases separating them. Germline-derived CDR1 and CDR2 are MDHEN and SYDVKM. This CDR3 comprises 12 residues. Method: immunoSEQ multiplex PCR; TCRdb's copy keeps in-frame clones and lacks some. The top ten hold approximately 1.8% of the sample, which has about 140,000 clones, roughly 80% seen once. Up to 2 weeks before entering the study, exposed participants had met a COVID-19 case. The gene calls are TRBV28 and TRBJ1-4; D is undetermined. This clonotype was sampled from a woman aged 18-30 years who had been exposed to COVID-19. The material sequenced was PBMCs or T cells enriched from blood (not recorded which). CDR3: CASSSEPRKLFF. CDR3 sequence (DNA): TGTGCCAGCAGTTCCGAGCCCCGCAAACTGTTTTTT.